Each of the 3 T cell receptor beta chains below was sequenced from the same sample in a study of response to subunit inactivated influenza vaccine. TCRdb used MiXCR to reprocess the RT-PCR reads, holding one entry per CDR3 protein. The table includes about 540,000 distinct CDR3 sequences, under 30% detected once. This same sample was also taken into another study, of T cells expressing NK-cell markers. That study reports: It was by 5'RACE template switching with UMIs that TCR beta cDNA was made.

The material was CD4+ T cells sorted from PBMCs, obtained 11 to 12 days after vaccination. The receptors were gathered from a man aged 50-59 years who received an inactivated influenza vaccine.

The chain is built from TRBV5-1 and TRBJ2-7; 9 bases line up with TRBD1. The CDR3 consists of 16 residues. After removal of 2 bases from V and 1 base from J, the junction contained 7 bases not matched to a gene. CDR1 SGHRS and CDR2 YFSETQ come from the germline V gene. The CDR3 protein is CASSLGQGHISYEQYF. CDR3 nucleotides: TGCGCCAGCAGCTTAGGACAGGGGCACATATCCTACGAGCAGTACTTC. The full variable domain, rest sourced from reference TRBV5-1 and TRBJ2-7, is KAGVTQTPRYLIKTRGQQVTLSCSPISGHRSVSWYQQTPGQGLQFLFEYFSETQRNKGNFPGRFSGRQFSNSRSEMNVSTLELGDSALYLCASSLGQGHISYEQYFGPGTRLTVT.

In the case of this clonotype: A read error may produce the germline difference seen at one junction end. The chain has TRBV14 and TRBJ2-5; 9 bases match TRBD1. CDR1 is SGHDN, CDR2 FVKESK, per germline. CDR3 length: 12 residues. The CDR3 bases are TGTGCCAGCAGCCAAAGGACAGGGGTTCAAAACTTC. As protein: CASSQRTGVQNF.

There are a few counts of this clonotype. The chain combines TRBV10-3 with TRBJ1-6, with 8 nucleotides matching TRBD1. The trim removed 4 bases at V and 8 bases at J, leaving 1 base unmatched. The CDR3 consists of 13 residues. Germline V gene sequence: CDR1 ENHRY, CDR2 SYGVKD. For the CDR3, the DNA is TGTGCCATCAGTGCGGACAGGGATTCACCCCTCCACTTT. Its protein product is CAISADRDSPLHF.